Presented here are 7 T cell receptor beta chains from one specimen sequenced in a study of CD8 T cells in ankylosing spondylitis. Findings and limits, study-wide: There was a TCR beta motif, made of 7 or 8 highly homologous variants, that appeared characteristic of ankylosing spondylitis blood.

Their antigens remain unidentified. MiXCR, run by TCRdb on the 5' RACE reads, gives a single entry per CDR3 protein. The profile covers roughly 700,000 distinct CDR3 sequences, with roughly 19% appearing a single time and 19% taken by the ten largest. The material sequenced was blood, either unsorted or a sorted T cell fraction (not recorded which). These receptors all come from a male donor with ankylosing spondylitis.

This clonotype was seen only a few times. The chain is built from TRBV19 and TRBJ1-1, with 9 bases matching TRBD1. Germline values: CDR1 LNHDA, CDR2 SQIVND (reference sequence). V dropped 3 bases and J dropped 3; count of bases not matched to a gene: 8. This CDR3 has 16 amino acids. The CDR3 sequence: CASSMLQGAYYTEAFF. The CDR3 DNA reads as TGTGCCAGTAGTATGTTACAGGGGGCGTATTACACTGAAGCTTTCTTT. Based on the CDR3 plus reference TRBV19 and TRBJ1-1, the full variable domain is DGGITQSPKYLFRKEGQNVTLSCEQNLNHDAMYWYRQDPGQGLRLIYYSQIVNDFQKGDIAEGYSVSREKKESFPLTVTSAQKNPTAFYLCASSMLQGAYYTEAFFGQGTRLTVV.

V usage is TRBV25-1 and J usage is TRBJ2-6; the match to TRBD1 covers 8 bases. CDR1 is MGHDK, CDR2 SYGVNS, per germline. V was clipped by 1 base and J by 0 bases; unmatched bases: 2. The CDR3 length is 17 residues. CDR3 loop: CASSESQGVSGANVLTF. The CDR3 nucleotides read TGTGCCAGCAGTGAATCACAGGGGGTCTCTGGGGCCAACGTCCTGACTTTC.

J is TRBJ2-1 and V is TRBV20-1, with TRBD2 identical over 8 bases. Losses at the gene ends were 1 base for V and 7 bases for J; bases not matched to a gene: 6. The CDR3 extends over 14 amino acids. Germline CDR1 is DFQATT and CDR2 is SNEGSKA (reference sequence). The CDR3 region has the DNA TGCAGTGCTAGAGTGTCGGGACTAGAAAATGAGCAGTTCTTC. It translates to CSARVSGLENEQFF.

The chain employs TRBV18 and TRBJ1-4; D might be TRBD1 (5 bases). CDR3 length: 14 residues. V gave up 1 base and J gave up 4 bases, with 7 bases separating them. Germline loops: CDR1 KGHSH, CDR2 LQKENI. In DNA form, the CDR3 reads TGTGCCAGCTCACCACAGACAGATAATGAAAAACTGTTTTTT. This translates into CASSPQTDNEKLFF.

This clonotype was seen a handful of times. CDR3 sequence (DNA): TGTGCCAGCAGTTTCGCGTCTTCCTACGAGCAGTACTTC. Protein product: CASSFASSYEQYF. V is TRBV12-3 or TRBV12-4 and J is TRBJ2-7, with D uncertain. V dropped 3 bases and J dropped 1 base, with 7 bases sitting between them. The length of the CDR3 is 13 residues.

This clonotype was detected a few times. The genes are TRBV29-1 and TRBJ1-5; a weak D match, TRBD1 (5 bases). The CDR3 sequence is 12 residues long. V was shortened by 7 bases and J by 6 bases, with 13 bases between the two germline ends. Germline CDR1 reads SQVTM; CDR2 reads ANQGSEA. The CDR3 here is CSAGGGSQPQHF. Written as DNA, the CDR3 is TGCAGCGCCGGGGGGGGGAGTCAGCCCCAGCATTTT. The whole variable domain, remainder taken from reference TRBV29-1 and TRBJ1-5, is SAVISQKPSRDICQRGTSLTIQCQVDSQVTMMFWYRQQPGQSLTLIATANQGSEATYESGFVIDKFPISRPNLTFSTLTVSNMSPEDSSIYLCSAGGGSQPQHFGDGTRLSIL.

The V call is TRBV19, the J call TRBJ2-3; 7 bases align to TRBD1. The CDR3 loop spans 14 amino acids. Germline loops: CDR1 LNHDA, CDR2 SQIVND (reference sequence). V was pared by 7 bases and J by 4 bases, with 8 bases of the junction left unmatched. The CDR3 nucleotides read TGTGCCAGTACCCCGACAGGGAGTGCAGATACGCAGTATTTT. Amino acid sequence: CASTPTGSADTQYF.